This T cell receptor beta chain was profiled in a study of T cells after yellow fever vaccination. On the study more broadly: Libraries from low-cell-number fractions were prepared with the SMART-Seq v4 Ultra Low Input RNA kit. Study-level points and caveats: Contamination of FACS-sorted repertoires by abundant clonotypes from the bulk population could occur. It was a weaker secondary response, yet one that peaked faster, at day 5 versus 15.

TCR cDNA, made by 5'RACE template switching, carried an added universal primer site and UMIs. MiXCR, applied by TCRdb to the 5' RACE reads, yields one record per CDR3 protein. The sample lists just under 600,000 distinct CDR3 sequences; roughly 14% were seen once. This clonotype was detected a few times. Its antigen is not identified. V was cut by 1 base and J by 6 bases, with 12 bases left in between. Per germline, CDR1 SGHNT and CDR2 YYREEE (reference sequence). CDR3 length equals 14 residues. The clonotype comes from a man aged 25-40 years who received the YFV17D yellow fever vaccine. The starting material was PBMCs, obtained on the day of the yellow fever booster vaccination. The chain links TRBV5-4 to TRBJ2-3; D may be TRBD2 (6 bases). This CDR3 reads CASSLSLAEDTQYF. Written as DNA, the CDR3 is TGTGCCAGCAGCTTGTCACTAGCAGAGGATACGCAGTATTTT.